What follows are 17 T cell receptor beta chains derived from one specimen sequenced in a study of patients and donors after allogeneic stem cell transplantation. TCRdb passed the RT-PCR reads through MiXCR, listing each CDR3 protein once. This repertoire shows roughly 230,000 distinct CDR3 sequences, 13% to 15% found once; its top ten account for around 10%. Sequenced input: blood, either unsorted or a sorted T cell fraction (not recorded which). Every receptor here comes from a human donor who was either an allogeneic HSCT recipient or a stem cell or donor lymphocyte infusion donor (not recorded which). It is not recorded whose cells these are; they may come from a transplant donor.

This clonotype came up once. This chain links TRBV3-1 with TRBJ1-2, with 7 bases fitting TRBD1. J gave up 4 bases and V 4 bases, and 3 bases lay outside the gene matches. The CDR3 extends over 13 amino acids. Germline CDR1 and CDR2: LGHDT and YNNKEL (reference sequence). CDR3 coding DNA: TGTGCCAGCAGCCCAGGGGGGGGCTATGGCTACACCTTC. Encoded protein: CASSPGGGYGYTF.

The rearrangement joins TRBV20-1 to TRBJ2-5; a weak D match, TRBD2 (5 bases). The CDR3 is 11 residues long. The germline V gene has CDR1 DFQATT and CDR2 SNEGSKA (reference sequence). V shed 6 bases and J shed 5 bases, with 10 bases lying between them. CDR3 region: CSASLGETQYF. Written as DNA, the CDR3 is TGCAGTGCATCACTAGGGGAGACCCAGTACTTC.

This clonotype occurred many times. This sequence joins TRBV3-1 and TRBJ2-1; 10 nucleotides agree with TRBD2. Germline assignment: CDR1 LGHDT and CDR2 YNNKEL (reference sequence). There are 16 residues in the CDR3. J gave up 7 bases and V 1 base, and 7 bases lay outside the gene matches. The CDR3 bases are TGTGCCAGCAGCCAAGCACGGCTAGCGGGAGAAAATGAGCAGTTCTTC. Translation: CASSQARLAGENEQFF.

This clonotype has ten or more counts. The genes are TRBV4-2 and TRBJ1-3, with a weak D call TRBD1 (5 bases). The germline CDR1 and CDR2 sequences are LGHNA and YNFKEQ. The CDR3 runs to 17 residues. V lost 0 bases and J 4 bases, leaving 16 bases between the germline ends. The CDR3 DNA reads as TGTGCCAGCAGCCAAGATCACAGGTCAATCGGGGGAAACACCATATATTTT. Amino acids: CASSQDHRSIGGNTIYF.

This clonotype has a handful of counts. The chain uses TRBV7-3 and TRBJ2-1; 7 bases match TRBD2. J lost 0 bases, V lost 4 bases, and 6 bases had no gene match. The CDR3 runs 16 residues. Germline CDR1 reads SGHTA; CDR2 reads FQGTGA. CDR3 coding DNA: TGTGCCAGCAGCTCGGGTCCGGGAGGCTCCTACAATGAGCAGTTCTTC. Protein: CASSSGPGGSYNEQFF.

This clonotype appeared many times. V gene TRBV15 combines with J gene TRBJ2-1; 11 bases are shared with TRBD2. CDR3 size: 15 residues. Germline CDR1 reads LNHNV; CDR2 reads YYDKDF (reference sequence). V shed 0 bases and J 6 bases; nucleotides not matched to a gene: 1. CDR3: CATSRDLAGGNEQFF. The CDR3 nucleotides are TGTGCCACCAGCAGAGATCTAGCGGGGGGCAATGAGCAGTTCTTC.

This clonotype came up many times. The chain carries TRBV7-8 and TRBJ1-5; 7 bases are a match to TRBD1. This CDR3 has 17 residues. J was trimmed by 1 base and V by 3 bases; bases with no gene match: 9. Germline loops: CDR1 SGHVS, CDR2 FQNEAQ. CDR3 in amino acids: CASSFKTGEVSNQPQHF. The DNA of the CDR3 is TGTGCCAGCAGCTTTAAAACAGGGGAGGTGAGCAATCAGCCCCAGCATTTT. Full variable domain (rest looked up from reference TRBV7-8 and TRBJ1-5): GAGVSQSPRYKVAKRGQDVALRCDPISGHVSLFWYQQALGQGPEFLTYFQNEAQLDKSGLPSDRFFAERPEGSVSTLKIQRTQQEDSAVYLCASSFKTGEVSNQPQHFGDGTRLSIL.

This clonotype was observed a few times. The rearrangement joins TRBV4-1 to TRBJ2-1, with a weak D call TRBD2 (6 bases). V lost 4 bases and J 2 bases, leaving 12 bases between the germline ends. The CDR3 extends over 15 amino acids. The germline CDR1 and CDR2 sequences are MGHRA and YSYEKL. As DNA, the CDR3 is TGCGCCAGCAGCCTCGGTAGCGGAGCCTACAATGAGCAGTTCTTC. Its translation: CASSLGSGAYNEQFF.

There are many counts of this clonotype. This chain connects TRBV12-3 or TRBV12-4 to TRBJ1-1; weak D call: TRBD1 (6 bases). The CDR3 extends over 12 amino acids. Trimming removed 3 bases at V and 7 bases at J, with 9 bases between. The CDR3 reads CASSFEQGEAFF. Here the CDR3 DNA reads TGTGCCAGCAGTTTTGAACAGGGTGAAGCTTTCTTT.

The rearrangement joins TRBV12-3 or TRBV12-4 to TRBJ2-5; 7 bases are shared with TRBD2. V trimming: 7 bases; J trimming: 1 base; junction bases outside the gene matches: 12. The CDR3 loop spans 16 amino acids. The CDR3 loop is CASKRGGSGVQETQYF. CDR3 nucleotides: TGTGCCAGCAAACGTGGGGGGAGCGGGGTCCAAGAGACCCAGTACTTC.

A note on this clonotype: One base away lies a much larger clone, so this may be a sequencing read error. This sequence joins TRBV4-2 and TRBJ2-3; D may be TRBD2 (6 bases). V was clipped by 4 bases and J by 10 bases, with 9 bases between them. The CDR3 runs 11 residues. Germline-derived CDR1 and CDR2 are LGHNA and YNFKEQ. The CDR3 reads CASSLGGSQYF. CDR3 DNA: TGTGCCAGCAGCCTGGGAGGTTCGCAGTATTTT.

A few counts support this clonotype. The chain couples TRBV4-2 to TRBJ1-4; D is unresolved. This CDR3 has 15 residues. Trimming stripped 1 base from V and 6 bases from J, with 12 bases between. Germline-derived CDR1 and CDR2 are LGHNA and YNFKEQ. The CDR3 sequence: CASSQAHGPDEKLFF. CDR3 bases: TGTGCCAGCAGCCAAGCTCACGGTCCCGATGAAAAACTGTTTTTT.

This clonotype appeared many times. Written as DNA, the CDR3 is TGTGCCAGCAGAAGCGATCCGGGACAAATGTATCAGCCCCAGCATTTT. Its translation is CASRSDPGQMYQPQHF. The rearrangement uses TRBV7-2 and TRBJ1-5; D might be TRBD1 (6 bases). Looked up from germline, CDR1 is SGHTA and CDR2 is FQGNSA. This CDR3 comprises 16 residues. The V and J ends lost 6 bases and 5 bases respectively, with 20 bases between them.

In its sample, this clonotype was seen many times. V is TRBV6-1 and J is TRBJ2-1; D could derive from TRBD1 or TRBD2 (5 bases each). The V end was cut by 1 base, the J end by 0 bases, with 7 bases between. CDR3 length: 15 residues. The germline V gene has CDR1 MNHNS and CDR2 SASEGT. The CDR3 loop reads CASSEEGSSYNEQFF. In DNA, the CDR3 is TGTGCCAGCAGTGAAGAGGGGAGCTCCTACAATGAGCAGTTCTTC.

This clonotype was observed a few times. V gene TRBV5-1 combines with J gene TRBJ2-1; 11 nucleotides align to TRBD2. The CDR3 runs to 16 residues. The germline CDR1 and CDR2 sequences are SGHRS and YFSETQ. J gave up 4 bases and V 4 bases, and 7 bases lay outside the gene matches. The CDR3 DNA reads TGCGCCAGCAGCGTGTGGACTAGCGGGCCATACAATGAGCAGTTCTTC. Translation: CASSVWTSGPYNEQFF.

This clonotype was counted many times. The chain links TRBV6-5 to TRBJ2-3, with TRBD1 matching 10 bases. The V segment lost 2 bases and the J segment 4 bases; nucleotides outside the gene matches: 3. The germline V gene has CDR1 MNHEY and CDR2 SVGAGI. This CDR3 comprises 15 residues. The DNA for the CDR3 is TGTGCCAGCAGTTACAGGGGACAGGGGCCAGATACGCAGTATTTT. This translates into CASSYRGQGPDTQYF.

This sequence joins TRBV6-5 and TRBJ2-7, with D maybe TRBD1 (5 bases). The CDR3 has 13 residues. The V end was cut by 2 bases, the J end by 4 bases, with 9 bases between. Germline V gene lookup returns CDR1 MNHEY and CDR2 SVGAGI. The CDR3 loop reads CASSYRGRYEQYF. In DNA form, the CDR3 reads TGTGCCAGCAGTTACAGGGGCAGGTACGAGCAGTACTTC.